One and the same sample provided the 12 T cell receptor beta chains below, sequenced in a study of cytomegalovirus exposure and HLA in healthy donors. The PCR contained 60 Vbeta and 13 Jbeta primers. TCRdb's table, derived via immunoSEQ multiplex PCR, lists solely in-frame clones and lacks some. Of some 88,000 clones detected, over 55% appear once; the ten largest clones hold about 16%. The sample consisted of PBMCs. The receptors shown here come from a woman aged 18-30 years in good health and CMV-seropositive.

The gene calls are TRBV5-6 and TRBJ1-1, with 9 nucleotides matching TRBD1. Germline values: CDR1 SGHDT, CDR2 YYEEEE. This CDR3 is 16 amino acids long. V lost 4 bases to trimming and J lost 4 bases; unmatched junction nucleotides: 11. Written as DNA, the CDR3 is TGTGCCAGCAGCGGAGGGACAGGGAGCGGCCTCACTGAAGCTTTCTTT. As protein: CASSGGTGSGLTEAFF.

The chain uses TRBV5-1 and TRBJ2-4; 13 bases are a match to TRBD2. V dropped 0 bases and J dropped 2; count of bases not matched to a gene: 2. The CDR3 length is 17 residues. From germline, CDR1 is SGHRS and CDR2 YFSETQ. The CDR3 region is CASSLGTSGSSKNIQYF. The CDR3 DNA reads as TGCGCCAGCAGCTTGGGGACTAGCGGGAGTTCCAAAAACATTCAGTACTTC.

The V gene is TRBV7-2, the J gene TRBJ2-1, with D uncertain. V lost 5 bases, J lost 6 bases, and 23 bases lay in between. The CDR3 spans 17 residues. Germline CDR1 reads SGHTA; CDR2 reads FQGNSA. The CDR3 coding sequence is TGTGCCAGCAGCCCGCGCCCCGGTAGTTTCTCGGTCAATGAGCAGTTCTTC. Translation: CASSPRPGSFSVNEQFF.

This chain links TRBV6-5 with TRBJ2-7, with TRBD2 matching 9 bases. Germline lookup yields CDR1 MNHEY and CDR2 SVGAGI. V was clipped by 4 bases and J by 7 bases; unmatched bases: 8. This CDR3 comprises 14 residues. The CDR3 loop reads CASSLGLALGEQYF. DNA for the CDR3: TGTGCCAGCAGTTTGGGACTAGCTTTGGGTGAGCAGTACTTC.

The sample holds one count of this clone. V is TRBV5-1 and J is TRBJ2-7, with TRBD1 matching 8 bases. Germline V gene lookup returns CDR1 SGHRS and CDR2 YFSETQ. V gave up 0 bases and J gave up 0 bases; unmatched junction bases: 2. The CDR3 runs to 15 residues. CDR3 sequence reads: CASSLAGGASYEQYF. DNA of the CDR3: TGCGCCAGCAGCTTGGCAGGGGGCGCCTCCTACGAGCAGTACTTC.

This sequence joins TRBV29-1 and TRBJ1-2, with TRBD1 as a possible D gene (5 bases). Trimming pared 0 bases from V and 3 bases from J, leaving 14 bases between. This CDR3 region has 15 residues. From germline, CDR1 is SQVTM and CDR2 ANQGSEA. CDR3 nucleotide sequence: TGCAGCGTTGAAGATCGACGGGGGGGGGACTATGGCTACACCTTC. This codes for CSVEDRRGGDYGYTF.

The V call is TRBV28, the J call TRBJ2-7, with 7 nucleotides matching TRBD1. Trimming removed 5 bases from V and 4 bases from J; junction bases left unmatched: 8. This CDR3 has 14 residues. The germline V gene has CDR1 MDHEN and CDR2 SYDVKM. The CDR3 DNA reads TGTGCCAGCAGTCGGGGACAGCCACCATACGAGCAGTACTTC. Translation: CASSRGQPPYEQYF. Full variable domain (remainder filled in from reference TRBV28 and TRBJ2-7): DVKVTQSSRYLVKRTGEKVFLECVQDMDHENMFWYRQDPGLGLRLIYFSYDVKMKEKGDIPEGYSVSREKKERFSLILESASTNQTSMYLCASSRGQPPYEQYFGPGTRLTVT.

The rearrangement links TRBV19 to TRBJ1-3, with 7 nucleotides matching TRBD1. The CDR3 has 17 residues. The junction had 8 bases not matched to a gene; V was cut back by 3 bases and J by 0 bases. Germline V gene sequence: CDR1 LNHDA, CDR2 SQIVND (reference sequence). The CDR3 coding sequence is TGTGCCAGTAGTATTCCTCCGGGACAGCGCTCTGGAAACACCATATATTTT. Amino acids: CASSIPPGQRSGNTIYF.

The rearrangement links TRBV19 to TRBJ2-2; D is uncertain. Germline V lookup: CDR1 LNHDA, CDR2 SQIVND (reference sequence). V was pared by 5 bases and J by 7 bases, with 17 bases between. This CDR3 spans 15 amino acids. The CDR3 sequence is CASSLIVGSVGELFF. The DNA of the CDR3 is TGTGCCAGTAGTTTAATTGTCGGAAGCGTCGGGGAGCTGTTTTTT.

The J gene is TRBJ2-7, the V gene TRBV7-8; 8 bases agree with TRBD2. Trimming took 5 bases from V and 2 from J; bases not matched to a gene: 11. Germline CDR1 reads SGHVS; CDR2 reads FQNEAQ. CDR3 length: 16 residues. The CDR3 protein is CASSKSPGLVTYEQYF. The CDR3 DNA reads as TGTGCCAGCAGCAAGAGCCCGGGACTAGTAACCTACGAGCAGTACTTC.

The chain uses TRBV9 and TRBJ2-1; TRBD2 matches at 7 bases. The CDR3 covers 15 residues. Germline CDR1 and CDR2: SGDLS and YYNGEE. V lost 4 bases, J lost 7 bases, and 11 bases stayed unmatched. The DNA for the CDR3 is TGTGCCAGCAGCCCCCGGGGGGAGTTAAGGAATGAGCAGTTCTTC. As protein: CASSPRGELRNEQFF.

The gene calls are TRBV19 and TRBJ1-4; D is uncertain. The ends were cut back, 5 bases at V and 5 bases at J, with 12 bases in the middle. This CDR3 comprises 14 residues. Per germline, CDR1 LNHDA and CDR2 SQIVND (reference sequence). The CDR3 DNA follows: TGTGCCAGTAGTTGGTCCGAGCGGAATGAAAAACTGTTTTTT. Its translation: CASSWSERNEKLFF.